The entry that follows covers one TCR beta chain sequence. This sample is drawn from a study of cytomegalovirus exposure and HLA in healthy donors. This CDR3 is built from 10 residues. Germline CDR1 SEHNR, CDR2 FQNEAQ (reference sequence). Trimming took off 8 bases at V and 4 bases at J, with 5 bases between the two ends. Primers: 60 Vbeta forward and 13 Jbeta reverse. Produced via immunoSEQ multiplex PCR; TCRdb's table is partial and in-frame only. Here the sample spans about 100,000 clones, 65% to 85% being singletons. The rearrangement joins TRBV7-9 to TRBJ1-2; D is uncertain. The source of this sequence is a man aged 35 to 55 in good health and CMV-seropositive. Sequenced sample: PBMCs. The CDR3 bases are TGTGCCAGCGGCCGCTATGGCTACACCTTC. The encoded protein is CASGRYGYTF.